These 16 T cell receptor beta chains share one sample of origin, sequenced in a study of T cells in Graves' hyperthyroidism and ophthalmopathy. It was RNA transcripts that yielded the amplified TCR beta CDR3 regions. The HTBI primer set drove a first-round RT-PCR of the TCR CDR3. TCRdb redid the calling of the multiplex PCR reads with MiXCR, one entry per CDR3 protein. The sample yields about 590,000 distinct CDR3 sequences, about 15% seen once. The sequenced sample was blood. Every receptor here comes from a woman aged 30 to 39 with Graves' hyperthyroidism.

The CDR3 region has the DNA TGTGCCAGCAGCTTGGAACCCGGACTACCGCCCTACGAGCAGTACTTC. Protein sequence: CASSLEPGLPPYEQYF. The chain links TRBV5-6 to TRBJ2-7; TRBD2 might be the D (6 bases). Deletions cut 0 bases from V and 2 bases from J, with 15 bases between. There are 16 residues in the CDR3. Looked up from germline, CDR1 is SGHDT and CDR2 is YYEEEE.

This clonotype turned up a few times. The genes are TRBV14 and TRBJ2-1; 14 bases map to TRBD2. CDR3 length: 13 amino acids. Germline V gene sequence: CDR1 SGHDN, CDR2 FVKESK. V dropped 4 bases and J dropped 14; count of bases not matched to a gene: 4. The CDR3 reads CASSPGLAGEEFF. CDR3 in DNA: TGTGCCAGCAGCCCGGGACTAGCGGGAGAGGAGTTCTTC. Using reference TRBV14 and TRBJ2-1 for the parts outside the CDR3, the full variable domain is EAGVTQFPSHSVIEKGQTVTLRCDPISGHDNLYWYRRVMGKEIKFLLHFVKESKQDESGMPNNRFLAERTGGTYSTLKVQPAELEDSGVYFCASSPGLAGEEFFGPGTRLTVL.

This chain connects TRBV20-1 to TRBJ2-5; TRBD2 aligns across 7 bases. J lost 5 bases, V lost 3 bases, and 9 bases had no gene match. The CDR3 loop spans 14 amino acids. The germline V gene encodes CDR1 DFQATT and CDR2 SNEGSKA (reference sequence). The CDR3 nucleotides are TGCAGTGCTAGCCCCGGGGGGATCGGGGAGACCCAGTACTTC. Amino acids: CSASPGGIGETQYF.

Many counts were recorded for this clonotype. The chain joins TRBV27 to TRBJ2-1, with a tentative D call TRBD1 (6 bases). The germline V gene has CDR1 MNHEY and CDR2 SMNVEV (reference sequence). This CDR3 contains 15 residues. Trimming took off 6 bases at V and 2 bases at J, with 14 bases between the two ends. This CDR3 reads CASRITGLTYNEQFF. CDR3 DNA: TGTGCCAGCAGGATAACAGGGTTGACCTACAATGAGCAGTTCTTC.

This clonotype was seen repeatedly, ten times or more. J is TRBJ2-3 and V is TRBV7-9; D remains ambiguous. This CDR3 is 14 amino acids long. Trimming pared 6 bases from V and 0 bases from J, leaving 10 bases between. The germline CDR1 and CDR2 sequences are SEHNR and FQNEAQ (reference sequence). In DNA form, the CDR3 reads TGTGCCAGCAGTCGCGAATTTAGCACAGATACGCAGTATTTT. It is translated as CASSREFSTDTQYF. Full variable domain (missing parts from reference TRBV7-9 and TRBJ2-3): DTGVSQNPRHKITKRGQNVTFRCDPISEHNRLYWYRQTLGQGPEFLTYFQNEAQLEKSRLLSDRFSAERPKGSFSTLEIQRTEQGDSAMYLCASSREFSTDTQYFGPGTRLTVL.

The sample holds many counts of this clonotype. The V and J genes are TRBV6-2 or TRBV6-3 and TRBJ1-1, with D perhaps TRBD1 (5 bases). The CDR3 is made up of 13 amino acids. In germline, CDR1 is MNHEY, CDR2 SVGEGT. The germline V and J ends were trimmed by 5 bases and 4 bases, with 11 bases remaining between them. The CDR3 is CASSISGRTEAFF. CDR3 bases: TGTGCCAGCAGTATTTCAGGGCGCACTGAAGCTTTCTTT.

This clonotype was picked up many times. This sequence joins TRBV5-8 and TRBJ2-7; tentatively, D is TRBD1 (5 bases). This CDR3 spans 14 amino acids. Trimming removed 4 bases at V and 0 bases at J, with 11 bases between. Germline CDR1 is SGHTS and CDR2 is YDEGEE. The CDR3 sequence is CASSPQGSSYEQYF. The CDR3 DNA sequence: TGTGCCAGCAGCCCCCAGGGAAGCTCCTACGAGCAGTACTTC.

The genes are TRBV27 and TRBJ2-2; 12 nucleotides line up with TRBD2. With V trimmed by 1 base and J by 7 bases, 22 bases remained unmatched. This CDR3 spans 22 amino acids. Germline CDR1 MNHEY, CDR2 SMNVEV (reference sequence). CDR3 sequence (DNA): TGTGCCAGCAGTTTATATTGGGGGCCGGAGACTAGCGGGAGAGGAGGTAGCGGGGAGCTGTTTTTT. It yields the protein CASSLYWGPETSGRGGSGELFF.

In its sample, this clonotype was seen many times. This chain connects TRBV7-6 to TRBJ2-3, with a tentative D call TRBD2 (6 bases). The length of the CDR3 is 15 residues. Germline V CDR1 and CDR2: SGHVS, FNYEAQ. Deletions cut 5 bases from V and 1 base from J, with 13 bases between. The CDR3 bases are TGTGCCAGCAGCCCCCTAGCGAGCCGCACAGATACGCAGTATTTT. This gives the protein CASSPLASRTDTQYF.

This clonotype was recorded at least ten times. The chain's CDR3 is CASSFVPGGASSYNEQFF. In DNA, the CDR3 is TGCGCCAGCAGCTTCGTTCCTGGCGGGGCAAGCTCCTACAATGAGCAGTTCTTC. This chain uses TRBV5-1 with TRBJ2-1, with D maybe TRBD2 (6 bases). The V gene's germline CDR1 is SGHRS and CDR2 YFSETQ. CDR3 length: 18 amino acids. V lost 2 bases, J lost 0 bases, and 18 bases lay in between.

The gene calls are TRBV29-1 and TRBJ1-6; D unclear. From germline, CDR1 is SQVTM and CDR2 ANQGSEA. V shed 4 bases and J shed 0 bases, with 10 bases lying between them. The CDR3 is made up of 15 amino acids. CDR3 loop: CSVGERSSYNSPLHF. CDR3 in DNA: TGCAGCGTTGGGGAACGGAGCTCCTATAATTCACCCCTCCACTTT.

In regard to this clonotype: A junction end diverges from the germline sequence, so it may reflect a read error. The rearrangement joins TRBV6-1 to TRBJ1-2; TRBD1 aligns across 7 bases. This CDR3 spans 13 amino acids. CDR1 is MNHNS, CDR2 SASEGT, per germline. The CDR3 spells CASSETGDYDYTF. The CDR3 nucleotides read TGTGCCAGCAGCGAAACAGGGGACTATGACTACACCTTC.

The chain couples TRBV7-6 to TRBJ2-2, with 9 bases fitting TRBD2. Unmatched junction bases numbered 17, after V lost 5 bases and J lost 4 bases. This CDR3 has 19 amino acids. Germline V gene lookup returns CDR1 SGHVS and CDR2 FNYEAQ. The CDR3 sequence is CASSPRSGTSNPSTGELFF. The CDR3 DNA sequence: TGTGCCAGCAGCCCTAGATCCGGGACTAGCAACCCGAGCACCGGGGAGCTGTTTTTT.

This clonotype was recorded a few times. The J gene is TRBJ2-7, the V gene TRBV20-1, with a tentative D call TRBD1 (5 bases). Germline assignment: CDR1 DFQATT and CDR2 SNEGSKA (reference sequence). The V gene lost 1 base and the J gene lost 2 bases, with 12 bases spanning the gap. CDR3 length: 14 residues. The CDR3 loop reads CSARGPGYPYEQYF. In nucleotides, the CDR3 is TGCAGTGCTAGAGGTCCAGGGTACCCCTACGAGCAGTACTTC.

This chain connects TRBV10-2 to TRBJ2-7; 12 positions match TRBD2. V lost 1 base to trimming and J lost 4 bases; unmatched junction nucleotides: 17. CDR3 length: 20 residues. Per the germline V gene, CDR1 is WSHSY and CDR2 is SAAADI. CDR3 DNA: TGCGCCAGCAGTGAGTGTGGCTTGGCTCTATGTACTAGCGGGAGGTACGAGCAGTACTTC. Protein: CASSECGLALCTSGRYEQYF.

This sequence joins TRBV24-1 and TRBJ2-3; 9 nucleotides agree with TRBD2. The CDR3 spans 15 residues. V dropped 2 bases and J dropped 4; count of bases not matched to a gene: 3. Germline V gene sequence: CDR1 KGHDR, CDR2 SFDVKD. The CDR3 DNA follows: TGTGCCACCAGTGATTCGGGACTAGCCGCAGATACGCAGTATTTT. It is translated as CATSDSGLAADTQYF.